This TCR beta chain was documented in a study of identical twins. Via MiXCR, TCRdb re-called the 5' RACE reads, giving one row per CDR3 protein. Here the sample spans some 730,000 distinct CDR3 sequences, roughly 18% being singletons. Germline CDR1 and CDR2: LGHNT and FRNRAP. The V and J ends lost 4 bases and 3 bases, in that order; junction bases with no gene match: 9. CDR3 length: 16 residues. These same data were also listed under a study on T cells expressing NK-cell markers.

The receptor was isolated from a young woman in good health. The sequencing input was PBMCs. The rearrangement uses TRBV12-5 and TRBJ2-3, with TRBD1 identical over 8 bases. This CDR3 is CASGSPRDRLTDTQYF. The CDR3 DNA is TGTGCTAGTGGTTCCCCCCGGGACAGGCTAACAGATACGCAGTATTTT.